A single T cell receptor beta chain is shown here with its context. This entry is derived from a study of blood T cell repertoires in COVID-19. The repertoire was sequenced with immunoSEQ multiplex PCR; TCRdb's copy has only in-frame clones and lacks some. The sample records approximately 360,000 clones, around 87% being singletons. The CDR3 is 11 residues long. Germline values: CDR1 MDHEN, CDR2 SYDVKM. V gave up 8 bases and J gave up 17 bases, with 16 bases separating them. The sequenced material came from peripheral blood. The receptor's source is a man aged 18 to 30 with active or convalescent COVID-19. This sequence joins TRBV28 and TRBJ1-6; D unclear. In nucleotides, the CDR3 is TGTGCCAGCGGTGTCAACCGGGTCTTCCACTTT. Amino acids: CASGVNRVFHF.